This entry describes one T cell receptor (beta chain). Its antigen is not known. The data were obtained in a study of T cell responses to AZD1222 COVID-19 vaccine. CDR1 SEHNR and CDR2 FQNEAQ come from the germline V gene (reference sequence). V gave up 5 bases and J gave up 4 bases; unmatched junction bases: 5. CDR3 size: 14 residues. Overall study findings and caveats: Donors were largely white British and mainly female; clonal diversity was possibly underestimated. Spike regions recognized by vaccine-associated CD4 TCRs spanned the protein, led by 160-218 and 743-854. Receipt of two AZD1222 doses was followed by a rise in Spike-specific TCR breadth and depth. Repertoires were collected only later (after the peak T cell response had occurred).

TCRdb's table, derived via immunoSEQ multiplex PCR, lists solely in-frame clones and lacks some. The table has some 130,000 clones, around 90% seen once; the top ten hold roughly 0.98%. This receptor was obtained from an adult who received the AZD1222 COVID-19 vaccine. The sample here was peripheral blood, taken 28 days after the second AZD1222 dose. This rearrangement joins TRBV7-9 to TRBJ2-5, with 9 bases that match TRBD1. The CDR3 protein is CASSIGQGSETQYF. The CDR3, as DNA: TGTGCCAGCAGCATCGGACAGGGGTCAGAGACCCAGTACTTC.